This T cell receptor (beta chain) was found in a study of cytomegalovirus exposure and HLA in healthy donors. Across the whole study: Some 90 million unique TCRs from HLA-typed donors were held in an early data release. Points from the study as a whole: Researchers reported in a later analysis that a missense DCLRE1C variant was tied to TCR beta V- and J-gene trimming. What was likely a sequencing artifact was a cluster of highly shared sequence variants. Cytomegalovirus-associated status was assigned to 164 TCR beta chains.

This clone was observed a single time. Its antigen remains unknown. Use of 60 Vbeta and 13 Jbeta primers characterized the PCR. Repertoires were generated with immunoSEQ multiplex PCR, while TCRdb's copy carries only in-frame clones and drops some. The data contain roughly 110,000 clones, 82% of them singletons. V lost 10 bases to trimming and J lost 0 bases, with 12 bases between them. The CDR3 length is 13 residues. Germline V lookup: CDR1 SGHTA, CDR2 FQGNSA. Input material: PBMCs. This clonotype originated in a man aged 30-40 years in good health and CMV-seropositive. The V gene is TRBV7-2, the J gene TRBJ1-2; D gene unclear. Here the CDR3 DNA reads TGTGCCATGCCAAGAGGTGCTAACTATGGCTACACCTTC. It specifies CAMPRGANYGYTF.